These 9 T cell receptor beta chains share one sample of origin, sequenced in a study of CD8 T cells in ankylosing spondylitis (dated by TCRdb to about 2017). Libraries came from 5' RACE. The sample was run on an Illumina HiSeq 2500. TCRdb trimmed public reads at Q25 via fastp, called clones via MiXCR and kept in-frame beta chains. Rows matching on CDR3 protein sequence are summarized as one entry with the most common DNA and genes. This sample is represented by approximately 140,000 distinct CDR3 sequences; 7% to 10% of them were singletons. The top ten hold 2.5% to 3.5% of the sample. Sequenced: blood, either unsorted or a sorted T cell fraction (not recorded which). The receptors were gathered from a male donor with ankylosing spondylitis or in good health (not recorded which).

This clonotype was seen at least ten times. The V and J genes are TRBV29-1 and TRBJ2-5, with D possibly matching TRBD2 (6 bases). The CDR3 runs to 13 residues. Germline values: CDR1 SQVTM, CDR2 ANQGSEA. The ends were cut back, 5 bases at V and 3 bases at J, with 13 bases in the middle. This CDR3 is CSVTLAVKETQYF. Written as DNA, the CDR3 is TGCAGCGTTACACTAGCAGTTAAAGAGACCCAGTACTTC.

This clonotype was observed many times. This chain links TRBV20-1 with TRBJ2-5; TRBD2 matches 11 bases. The CDR3 runs to 14 residues. From germline, CDR1 is DFQATT and CDR2 SNEGSKA (reference sequence). V trimming: 6 bases; J trimming: 2 bases; junction bases outside the gene matches: 5. CDR3 sequence: CSATSGSGQETQYF. The CDR3 DNA sequence: TGCAGTGCCACTAGCGGGAGTGGGCAAGAGACCCAGTACTTC.

Ten or more counts support this clonotype. V gene TRBV12-3 or TRBV12-4 combines with J gene TRBJ2-3, with a tentative D call TRBD2 (6 bases). The CDR3 is 13 amino acids. V lost 6 bases and J lost 10, with 17 bases in between. This CDR3 reads CASSLPPLAAQYF. CDR3 in DNA: TGTGCCAGCAGCCTCCCCCCACTAGCAGCGCAGTATTTT.

This clonotype has at least ten counts. The V gene is TRBV5-1, the J gene TRBJ1-6; D uncertain. Germline CDR1 reads SGHRS; CDR2 reads YFSETQ. CDR3 length equals 16 residues. Trimming shortened V by 0 bases and J by 6 bases, and 13 bases separated the two germline ends. CDR3 region: CASSLVWGEGNSPLHF. CDR3 nucleotides: TGCGCCAGCAGCTTGGTATGGGGAGAGGGTAATTCACCCCTCCACTTT. The full variable domain, completed using reference TRBV5-1 and TRBJ1-6, is KAGVTQTPRYLIKTRGQQVTLSCSPISGHRSVSWYQQTPGQGLQFLFEYFSETQRNKGNFPGRFSGRQFSNSRSEMNVSTLELGDSALYLCASSLVWGEGNSPLHFGNGTRLTVT.

This clonotype has ten or more counts. The chain employs TRBV20-1 and TRBJ2-7; D ambiguous. Trimming cost V 3 bases and J 5 bases, with 14 bases left between them. CDR3 length: 13 residues. The germline V gene has CDR1 DFQATT and CDR2 SNEGSKA (reference sequence). The CDR3 coding sequence is TGCAGTGCTAGGGTGGTAGTCAGCCACGAGCAGTACTTC. This encodes CSARVVVSHEQYF.

This clonotype was detected many times. The rearrangement uses TRBV5-1 and TRBJ1-1; the match to TRBD1 covers 7 bases. The ends lost 8 bases at V and 2 bases at J; junction bases unmatched: 9. Germline V gene lookup returns CDR1 SGHRS and CDR2 YFSETQ. The CDR3 runs to 14 residues. The CDR3 reads CASGTEESNTEAFF. CDR3 in DNA: TGCGCCAGTGGGACAGAGGAGAGTAACACTGAAGCTTTCTTT.

In this sample, this clonotype turned up many times. The V gene is TRBV20-1, the J gene TRBJ2-1; D not resolved. Germline CDR1 and CDR2: DFQATT and SNEGSKA (reference sequence). Trimming pared 6 bases from V and 7 bases from J, leaving 10 bases between. This CDR3 has 11 residues. The CDR3 DNA sequence: TGCAGTGCCCATGTTGGGAATGAGCAGTTCTTC. Translated: CSAHVGNEQFF.

This clonotype occurred many times. CDR3 nucleotide sequence: TGTGCCAGCAGACCAACCGTTGACAGACAGCAGTACTTC. Translation: CASRPTVDRQQYF. The J gene is TRBJ2-7, the V gene TRBV12-3 or TRBV12-4; TRBD1 is a possible D gene (5 bases). Deletions cut 6 bases from V and 8 bases from J, with 17 bases between. The CDR3 loop spans 13 amino acids.

The chain is built from TRBV6-5 and TRBJ2-7; tentatively, D is TRBD2 (6 bases). The CDR3 runs to 14 residues. Germline V CDR1 and CDR2: MNHEY, SVGAGI. V lost 0 bases to trimming and J lost 2 bases, with 8 bases between them. This CDR3 reads CASSYSGLTYEQYF. The CDR3 DNA sequence: TGTGCCAGCAGTTACTCCGGACTAACCTACGAGCAGTACTTC.